Following are 22 T cell receptor beta chains from one sample sequenced in a study of cytomegalovirus exposure and HLA in healthy donors. A multiplex PCR was run with 60 Vbeta primers and 13 Jbeta primers. Clones were sequenced by immunoSEQ multiplex PCR, and TCRdb holds only the in-frame ones, with some missing. The table lists around 130,000 clones, roughly two thirds of them singletons. Specimen: PBMCs. The receptors derive from a male donor in good health and CMV-seronegative.

The chain has TRBV30 and TRBJ1-1; no definite D call. The germline V gene encodes CDR1 GTSNPN and CDR2 SVGIG (reference sequence). The CDR3 covers 13 residues. V was pared by 5 bases and J by 4 bases, with 14 bases between. CDR3 region: CAWPGTIGTEAFF. For the CDR3, the DNA is TGTGCCTGGCCGGGAACGATCGGCACTGAAGCTTTCTTT.

The rearrangement links TRBV5-8 to TRBJ2-7; tentatively, D is TRBD1 (6 bases). Trimming stripped 1 base from V and 2 bases from J, with 13 bases between. This CDR3 spans 15 amino acids. Germline V gene lookup returns CDR1 SGHTS and CDR2 YDEGEE. The CDR3 reads CASSLRAGETYEQYF. The CDR3 bases are TGTGCCAGCAGCTTGCGGGCAGGGGAAACCTACGAGCAGTACTTC.

The sample holds one count of this clone. The chain links TRBV10-3 to TRBJ2-5; TRBD2 matches 7 bases. The CDR3 sequence is 14 residues long. After removal of 6 bases from V and 4 bases from J, the junction contained 8 bases not matched to a gene. Germline V gives CDR1 ENHRY, CDR2 SYGVKD. CDR3 sequence: CAIRGQRGGETQYF. In DNA, the CDR3 is TGTGCCATCAGGGGGCAGCGGGGTGGAGAGACCCAGTACTTC.

The V call is TRBV15, the J call TRBJ1-1; D not resolved. The V end was cut by 2 bases, the J end by 1 base, with 5 bases between. CDR1 and CDR2 from the germline V gene are LNHNV and YYDKDF (reference sequence). This CDR3 region has 13 residues. CDR3 in amino acids: CATSRYKNTEAFF. The DNA for the CDR3 is TGTGCCACCAGCAGATACAAGAACACTGAAGCTTTCTTT.

V usage is TRBV11-2 and J usage is TRBJ1-1; 8 bases match TRBD1. J lost 0 bases, V lost 2 bases, and 2 bases had no gene match. CDR3 length: 15 amino acids. CDR1 is SGHAT and CDR2 is FQNNGV in the germline V gene. CDR3 sequence: CASSLRGQVNTEAFF. The CDR3 region has the DNA TGTGCCAGCAGCTTAAGGGGACAGGTGAACACTGAAGCTTTCTTT.

The J gene is TRBJ2-7, the V gene TRBV7-9; TRBD1 matches 11 bases. The CDR3 is made up of 16 amino acids. The V gene end was trimmed by 0 bases and the J gene end by 2 bases; junction bases not matched to a gene: 3. Germline CDR1 is SEHNR and CDR2 is FQNEAQ (reference sequence). This chain's CDR3 is CASSLALGQGAYEQYF. In DNA, the CDR3 is TGTGCCAGCAGCTTAGCGTTGGGACAGGGGGCCTACGAGCAGTACTTC.

This clone was seen only once. This chain connects TRBV7-9 to TRBJ1-2; D gene uncertain. V gave up 1 base and J gave up 4 bases, with 7 bases separating them. CDR3 length equals 13 residues. CDR1 SEHNR and CDR2 FQNEAQ come from the germline V gene (reference sequence). The CDR3: CASSLETGYGYTF. CDR3 in DNA: TGTGCCAGCAGCTTAGAAACGGGCTATGGCTACACCTTC.

The chain links TRBV15 to TRBJ2-5, with 9 bases that match TRBD1. The V gene's germline CDR1 is LNHNV and CDR2 YYDKDF (reference sequence). The CDR3 extends over 13 amino acids. V was clipped by 0 bases and J by 11 bases; unmatched bases: 4. The chain's CDR3 is CATSRDLTGGQYF. DNA of the CDR3: TGTGCCACCAGCAGAGATCTGACAGGGGGGCAGTACTTC.

The chain recombines TRBV5-5 with TRBJ1-6, with unresolved D. The CDR3 runs to 15 residues. Germline V gene sequence: CDR1 SGHKS, CDR2 YYEKEE (reference sequence). Trimming took 0 bases from V and 6 from J, leaving 10 bases between them. The chain's CDR3 is CASSLEYNSNSPLHF. The CDR3 DNA reads as TGTGCCAGCAGCTTGGAATATAACAGTAATTCACCCCTCCACTTT.

The chain has TRBV4-2 and TRBJ1-2; perhaps TRBD1 as D (6 bases). Trimming removed 0 bases from V and 6 bases from J, with 23 bases in between. Germline CDR1 LGHNA, CDR2 YNFKEQ. This CDR3 region has 18 residues. CDR3 in amino acids: CASSQEANNRDGGHGYTF. In nucleotides, the CDR3 is TGTGCCAGCAGCCAAGAAGCCAACAACCGGGACGGGGGGCATGGCTACACCTTC.

V and J are TRBV19 and TRBJ1-4; no clear D. In germline, CDR1 is LNHDA, CDR2 SQIVND (reference sequence). The CDR3 consists of 14 residues. The V end was cut by 3 bases, the J end by 0 bases, with 5 bases between. CDR3 in amino acids: CASSMLATNEKLFF. DNA for the CDR3: TGTGCCAGTAGTATGTTAGCAACTAATGAAAAACTGTTTTTT.

The chain has TRBV6-6 and TRBJ1-1; D is unresolved. The CDR3 length is 12 residues. The V end was cut by 0 bases, the J end by 8 bases, with 7 bases between. Germline V lookup: CDR1 MNHNY, CDR2 SVGAGI (reference sequence). The DNA for the CDR3 is TGTGCCAGCAGTTACTCTAACTCCGAAGCTTTCTTT. Translating it yields CASSYSNSEAFF.

V and J are TRBV2 and TRBJ2-1, with TRBD1 identical over 7 bases. The germline CDR1 and CDR2 sequences are SNHLY and FYNNEI. V was pared by 3 bases and J by 6 bases, with 11 bases of the junction left unmatched. The CDR3 extends over 16 amino acids. CDR3 sequence: CASSDLAPRGFNEQFF. In DNA form, the CDR3 reads TGTGCCAGCAGTGATCTCGCCCCCAGGGGGTTCAATGAGCAGTTCTTC.

CDR3 residues: CAWRTGGREKLFF. In DNA, the CDR3 is TGTGCCTGGAGGACAGGGGGGCGGGAAAAACTGTTTTTT. The rearrangement links TRBV30 to TRBJ1-4, with 9 bases lining up with TRBD1. J lost 8 bases, V lost 3 bases, and 4 bases had no gene match. The CDR3 has 13 amino acids. Germline loops: CDR1 GTSNPN, CDR2 SVGIG (reference sequence).

This chain uses TRBV28 with TRBJ1-6; maybe TRBD1 (5 bases). With 6 bases removed from V and 5 bases from J, the gap between germline ends came to 23 bases. The CDR3 sequence is 18 residues long. Germline V gives CDR1 MDHEN, CDR2 SYDVKM. The CDR3 DNA reads as TGTGCCAGCAGCCTGAAAACAAACTACAGGATCCATAATTCACCCCTCCACTTT. Its protein product is CASSLKTNYRIHNSPLHF. Together with reference TRBV28 and TRBJ1-6, the CDR3 gives the full variable domain: DVKVTQSSRYLVKRTGEKVFLECVQDMDHENMFWYRQDPGLGLRLIYFSYDVKMKEKGDIPEGYSVSREKKERFSLILESASTNQTSMYLCASSLKTNYRIHNSPLHFGNGTRLTVT.

J is TRBJ2-7 and V is TRBV28, with D maybe TRBD1 (6 bases). Trimming stripped 8 bases from V and 0 bases from J, with 17 bases between. The germline CDR1 and CDR2 sequences are MDHEN and SYDVKM. This CDR3 has 15 amino acids. In DNA form, the CDR3 reads TGTGCCAGCCCCCCCTCGACAGGTAGCTCCTACGAGCAGTACTTC. The encoded protein is CASPPSTGSSYEQYF.

V and J are TRBV5-1 and TRBJ2-3; 10 bases align to TRBD2. Per the germline V gene, CDR1 is SGHRS and CDR2 is YFSETQ. The CDR3 contains 15 residues. The J segment lost 4 bases and the V segment lost 2 bases, leaving 4 bases of the junction unmatched. Written as DNA, the CDR3 is TGCGCCAGCAGCTTCGATAGCGGGGGGTCAGATACGCAGTATTTT. It specifies CASSFDSGGSDTQYF. The full variable domain, its missing parts supplied by reference TRBV5-1 and TRBJ2-3, is KAGVTQTPRYLIKTRGQQVTLSCSPISGHRSVSWYQQTPGQGLQFLFEYFSETQRNKGNFPGRFSGRQFSNSRSEMNVSTLELGDSALYLCASSFDSGGSDTQYFGPGTRLTVL.

V is TRBV27 and J is TRBJ2-7; D gene uncertain. CDR1 and CDR2 (germline): MNHEY, SMNVEV (reference sequence). Trimming shortened V by 5 bases and J by 2 bases, and 10 bases separated the two germline ends. This CDR3 is 13 amino acids long. The CDR3 nucleotides read TGTGCCAGCAGTCCTACAGCCACCTACGAGCAGTACTTC. Protein: CASSPTATYEQYF.

The chain's CDR3 is CSVRGADYEQYF. The CDR3 nucleotides are TGCAGCGTACGGGGGGCAGACTACGAGCAGTACTTC. V and J are TRBV29-1 and TRBJ2-7, with a possible D match to TRBD2 (7 bases). CDR1 and CDR2 (germline): SQVTM, ANQGSEA. This CDR3 is 12 amino acids long. The germline V and J ends were trimmed by 6 bases and 3 bases, with 12 bases remaining between them.

In its sample, this clone was seen a few times. The rearrangement joins TRBV6-1 to TRBJ2-3; no definite D call. V lost 7 bases and J 2 bases, leaving 10 bases between the germline ends. This CDR3 region has 13 residues. The germline V gene has CDR1 MNHNS and CDR2 SASEGT. CDR3 DNA: TGTGCCAGCACCCGTGGAGACACAGATACGCAGTATTTT. This sequence encodes CASTRGDTDTQYF.

This sequence joins TRBV28 and TRBJ1-5, with D maybe TRBD1 (6 bases). Germline-derived CDR1 and CDR2 are MDHEN and SYDVKM. V dropped 2 bases and J dropped 7 bases, with 15 bases sitting between them. The CDR3 length is 15 residues. CDR3 loop: CASSLTDTGNQPQHF. CDR3 nucleotide sequence: TGTGCCAGCAGTTTAACAGATACAGGGAACCAGCCCCAGCATTTT.

V and J are TRBV10-3 and TRBJ2-7; 9 bases line up with TRBD2. V lost 2 bases to trimming and J lost 1 base; unmatched junction nucleotides: 15. The CDR3 loop spans 19 amino acids. The germline CDR1 and CDR2 sequences are ENHRY and SYGVKD. The CDR3 here is CAISELLASGDLPSYEQYF. As DNA, the CDR3 is TGTGCCATCAGTGAGCTTTTGGCTAGCGGGGATTTACCTTCCTACGAGCAGTACTTC.